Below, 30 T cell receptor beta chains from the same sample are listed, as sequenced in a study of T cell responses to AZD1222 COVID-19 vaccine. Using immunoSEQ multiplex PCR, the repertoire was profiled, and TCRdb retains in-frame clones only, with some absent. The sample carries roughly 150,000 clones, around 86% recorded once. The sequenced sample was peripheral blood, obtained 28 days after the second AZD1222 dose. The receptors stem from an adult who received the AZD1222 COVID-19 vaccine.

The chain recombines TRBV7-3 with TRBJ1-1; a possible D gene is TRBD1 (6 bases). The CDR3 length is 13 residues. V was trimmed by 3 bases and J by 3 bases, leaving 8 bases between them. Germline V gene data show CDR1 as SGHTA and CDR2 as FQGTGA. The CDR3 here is CASSFNRDTEAFF. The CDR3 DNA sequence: TGTGCCAGCAGCTTCAACAGGGACACTGAAGCTTTCTTT.

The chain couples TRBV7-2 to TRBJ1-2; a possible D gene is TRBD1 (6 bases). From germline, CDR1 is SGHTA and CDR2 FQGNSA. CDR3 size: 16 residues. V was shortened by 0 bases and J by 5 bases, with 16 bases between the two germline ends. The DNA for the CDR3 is TGTGCCAGCAGCTTAGCGATCGGACAGACCGCGTATGGCTACACCTTC. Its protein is CASSLAIGQTAYGYTF.

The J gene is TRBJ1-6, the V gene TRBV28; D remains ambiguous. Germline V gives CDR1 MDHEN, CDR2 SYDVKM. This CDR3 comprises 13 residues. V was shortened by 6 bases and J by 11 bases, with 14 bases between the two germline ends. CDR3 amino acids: CASSRVHGTPLHF. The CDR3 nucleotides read TGTGCCAGCAGCCGGGTTCACGGGACACCCCTCCACTTT.

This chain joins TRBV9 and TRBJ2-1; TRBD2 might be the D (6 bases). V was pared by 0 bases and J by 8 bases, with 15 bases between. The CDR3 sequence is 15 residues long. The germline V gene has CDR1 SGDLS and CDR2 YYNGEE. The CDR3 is CASSVGLVRWDEQFF. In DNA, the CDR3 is TGTGCCAGCAGCGTAGGACTAGTGAGATGGGATGAGCAGTTCTTC.

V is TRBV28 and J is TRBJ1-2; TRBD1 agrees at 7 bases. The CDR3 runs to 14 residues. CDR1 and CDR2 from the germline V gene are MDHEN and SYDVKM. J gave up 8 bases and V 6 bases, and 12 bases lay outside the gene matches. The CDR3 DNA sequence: TGTGCCAGCAGCACATTACAGGGGTATGGGGGCTACACCTTC. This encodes CASSTLQGYGGYTF.

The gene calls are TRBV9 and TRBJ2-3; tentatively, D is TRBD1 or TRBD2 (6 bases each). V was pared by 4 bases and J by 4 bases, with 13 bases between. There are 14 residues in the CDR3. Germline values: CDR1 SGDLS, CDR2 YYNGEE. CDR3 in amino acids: CASSSGGGPDTQYF. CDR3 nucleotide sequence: TGTGCCAGCAGCTCAGGTGGGGGGCCAGATACGCAGTATTTT.

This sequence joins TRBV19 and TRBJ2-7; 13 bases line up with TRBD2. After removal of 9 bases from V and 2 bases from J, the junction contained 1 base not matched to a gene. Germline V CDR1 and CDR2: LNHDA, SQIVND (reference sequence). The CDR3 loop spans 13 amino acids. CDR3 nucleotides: TGTGCCAGCGGGACTAGCGGGACCTACGAGCAGTACTTC. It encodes CASGTSGTYEQYF.

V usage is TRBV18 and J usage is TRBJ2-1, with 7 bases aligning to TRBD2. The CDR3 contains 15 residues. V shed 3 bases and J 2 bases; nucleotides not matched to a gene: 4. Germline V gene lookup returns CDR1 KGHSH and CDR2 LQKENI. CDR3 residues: CASSPGAGPYNEQFF. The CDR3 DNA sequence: TGTGCCAGCTCACCGGGAGCGGGACCCTACAATGAGCAGTTCTTC.

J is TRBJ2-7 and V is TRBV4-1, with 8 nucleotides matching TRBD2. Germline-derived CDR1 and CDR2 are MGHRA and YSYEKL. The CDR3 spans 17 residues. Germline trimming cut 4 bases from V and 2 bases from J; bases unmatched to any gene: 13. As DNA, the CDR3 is TGCGCCAGCAGCCTAATTGCGGGACTAGAGGGGACCTACGAGCAGTACTTC. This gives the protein CASSLIAGLEGTYEQYF.

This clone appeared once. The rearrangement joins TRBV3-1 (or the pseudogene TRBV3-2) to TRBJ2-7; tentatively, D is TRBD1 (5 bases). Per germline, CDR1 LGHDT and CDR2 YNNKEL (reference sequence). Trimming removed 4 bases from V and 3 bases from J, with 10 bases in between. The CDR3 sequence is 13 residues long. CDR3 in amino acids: CASSPQGRYEQYF. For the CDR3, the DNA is TGTGCCAGCAGCCCCCAGGGTCGCTACGAGCAGTACTTC.

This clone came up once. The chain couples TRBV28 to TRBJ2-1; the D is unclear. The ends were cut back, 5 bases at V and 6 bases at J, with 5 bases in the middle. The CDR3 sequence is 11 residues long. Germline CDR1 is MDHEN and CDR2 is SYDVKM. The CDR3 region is CASSIPNEQFF. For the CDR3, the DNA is TGTGCCAGCAGTATCCCCAATGAGCAGTTCTTC.

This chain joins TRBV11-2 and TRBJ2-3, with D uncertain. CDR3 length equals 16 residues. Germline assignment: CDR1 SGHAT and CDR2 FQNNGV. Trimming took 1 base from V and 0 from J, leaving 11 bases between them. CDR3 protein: CASSLGVKPSTDTQYF. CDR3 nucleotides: TGTGCCAGCAGCTTAGGGGTGAAGCCTAGCACAGATACGCAGTATTTT.

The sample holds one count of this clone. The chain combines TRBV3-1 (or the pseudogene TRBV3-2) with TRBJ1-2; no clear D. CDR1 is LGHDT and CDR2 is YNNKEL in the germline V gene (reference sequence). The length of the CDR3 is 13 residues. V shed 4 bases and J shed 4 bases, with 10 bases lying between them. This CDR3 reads CASSRGPIYGYTF. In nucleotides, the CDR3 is TGTGCCAGCAGCCGAGGGCCAATCTATGGCTACACCTTC.

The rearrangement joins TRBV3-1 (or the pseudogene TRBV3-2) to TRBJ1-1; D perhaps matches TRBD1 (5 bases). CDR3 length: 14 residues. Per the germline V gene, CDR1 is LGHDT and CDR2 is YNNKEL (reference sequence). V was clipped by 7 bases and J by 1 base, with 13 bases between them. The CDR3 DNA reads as TGTGCCAGCACCCCAGGGACGGCGAACACTGAAGCTTTCTTT. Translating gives CASTPGTANTEAFF.

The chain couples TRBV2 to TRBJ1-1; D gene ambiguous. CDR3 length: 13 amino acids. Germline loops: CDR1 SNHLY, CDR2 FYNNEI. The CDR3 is CVNCREINTEAFF. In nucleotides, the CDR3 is TGTGTTAATTGCCGGGAAATCAACACTGAAGCTTTCTTT.

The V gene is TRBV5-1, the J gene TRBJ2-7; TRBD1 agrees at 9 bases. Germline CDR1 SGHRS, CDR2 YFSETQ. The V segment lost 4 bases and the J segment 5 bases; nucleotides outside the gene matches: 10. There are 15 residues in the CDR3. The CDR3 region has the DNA TGCGCCAGCAGCGTAACCGGGACAGGGACCGACGAGCAGTACTTC. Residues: CASSVTGTGTDEQYF.

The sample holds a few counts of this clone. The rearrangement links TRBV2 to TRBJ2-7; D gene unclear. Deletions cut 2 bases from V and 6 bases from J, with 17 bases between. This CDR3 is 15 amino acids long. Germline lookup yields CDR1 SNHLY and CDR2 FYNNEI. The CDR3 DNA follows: TGTGCCAGCAGTGAATCGCTCCTTAGACTCCCCGAGCAGTACTTC. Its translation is CASSESLLRLPEQYF.

CDR3 bases: TGTGCCAGCAGCTCCGGGACAGCGCGCTCACCCCTCCACTTT. Translation gives CASSSGTARSPLHF. V usage is TRBV7-8 and J usage is TRBJ1-6; 7 bases align to TRBD1. This CDR3 spans 14 amino acids. V was clipped by 4 bases and J by 10 bases; unmatched bases: 7. Germline-derived CDR1 and CDR2 are SGHVS and FQNEAQ.

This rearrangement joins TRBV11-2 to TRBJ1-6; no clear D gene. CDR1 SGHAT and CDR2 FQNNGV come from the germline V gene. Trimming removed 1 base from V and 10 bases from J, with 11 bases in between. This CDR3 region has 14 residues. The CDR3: CASSLAPVVSPLHF. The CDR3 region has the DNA TGTGCCAGCAGCTTAGCTCCAGTAGTATCACCCCTCCACTTT.

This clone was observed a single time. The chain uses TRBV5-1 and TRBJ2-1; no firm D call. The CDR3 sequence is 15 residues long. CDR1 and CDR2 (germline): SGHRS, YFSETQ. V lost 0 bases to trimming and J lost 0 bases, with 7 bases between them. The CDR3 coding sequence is TGCGCCAGCAGCTTGGAACTGGGCTCCTACAATGAGCAGTTCTTC. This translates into CASSLELGSYNEQFF.

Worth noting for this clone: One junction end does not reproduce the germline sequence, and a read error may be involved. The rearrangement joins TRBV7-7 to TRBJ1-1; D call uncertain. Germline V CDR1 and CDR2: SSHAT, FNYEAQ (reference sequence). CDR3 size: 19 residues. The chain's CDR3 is CASSLVNGGRLVGNTEAFF. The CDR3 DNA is TGTGCTAGCAGCTTAGTTAACGGAGGCAGGTTAGTAGGGAACACTGAAGCTTTCTTT.

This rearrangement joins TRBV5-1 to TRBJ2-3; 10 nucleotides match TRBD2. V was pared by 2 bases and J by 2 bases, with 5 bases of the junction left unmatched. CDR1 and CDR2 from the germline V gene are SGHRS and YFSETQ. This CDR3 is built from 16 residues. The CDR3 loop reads CASSFGLAVTTDTQYF. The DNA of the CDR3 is TGCGCCAGCAGCTTCGGACTAGCGGTAACCACAGATACGCAGTATTTT.

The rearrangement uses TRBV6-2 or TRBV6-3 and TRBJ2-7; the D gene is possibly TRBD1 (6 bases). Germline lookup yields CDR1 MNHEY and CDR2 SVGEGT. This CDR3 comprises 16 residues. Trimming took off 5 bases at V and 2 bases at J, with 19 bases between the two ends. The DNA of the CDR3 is TGTGCCAGCAGTCCCGACCCCTCCCGGGACACCTACGAGCAGTACTTC. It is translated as CASSPDPSRDTYEQYF.

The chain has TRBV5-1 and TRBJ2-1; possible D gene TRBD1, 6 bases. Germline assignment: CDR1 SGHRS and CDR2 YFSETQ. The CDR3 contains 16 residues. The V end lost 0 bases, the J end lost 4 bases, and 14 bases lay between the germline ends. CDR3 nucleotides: TGCGCCAGCAGCTTGGTCGGGGACACTGTTTACAATGAGCAGTTCTTC. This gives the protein CASSLVGDTVYNEQFF.

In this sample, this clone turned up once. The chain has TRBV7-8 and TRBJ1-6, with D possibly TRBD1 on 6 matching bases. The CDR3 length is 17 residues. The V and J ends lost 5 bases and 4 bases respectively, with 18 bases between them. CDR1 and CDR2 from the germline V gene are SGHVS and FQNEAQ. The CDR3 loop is CASSPREGGAYNSPLHF. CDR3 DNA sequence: TGTGCCAGCAGCCCCAGAGAGGGGGGCGCGTATAATTCACCCCTCCACTTT.

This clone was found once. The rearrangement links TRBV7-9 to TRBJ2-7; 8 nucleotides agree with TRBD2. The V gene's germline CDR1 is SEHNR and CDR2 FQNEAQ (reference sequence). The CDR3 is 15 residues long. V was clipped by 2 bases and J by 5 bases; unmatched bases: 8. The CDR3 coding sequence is TGTGCCAGCAGCTTACTGGCGGGAGGACGGGACGAGCAGTACTTC. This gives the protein CASSLLAGGRDEQYF.

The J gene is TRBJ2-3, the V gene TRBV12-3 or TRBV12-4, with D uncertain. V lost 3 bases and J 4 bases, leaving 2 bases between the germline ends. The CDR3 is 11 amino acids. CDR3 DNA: TGTGCCAGCAGTTTGTCAGATACGCAGTATTTT. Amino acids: CASSLSDTQYF.

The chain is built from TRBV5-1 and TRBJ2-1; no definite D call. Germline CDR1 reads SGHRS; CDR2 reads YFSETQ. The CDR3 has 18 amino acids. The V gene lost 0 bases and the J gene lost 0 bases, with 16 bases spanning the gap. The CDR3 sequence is CASSLAGPMASSYNEQFF. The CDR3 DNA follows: TGCGCCAGCAGCTTGGCAGGCCCGATGGCGAGCTCCTACAATGAGCAGTTCTTC.

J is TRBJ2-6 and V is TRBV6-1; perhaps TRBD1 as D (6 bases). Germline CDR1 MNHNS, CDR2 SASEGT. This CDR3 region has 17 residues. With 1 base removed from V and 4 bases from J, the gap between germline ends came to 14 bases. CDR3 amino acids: CASSEGRGWLGANVLTF. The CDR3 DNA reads TGTGCCAGCAGTGAAGGCAGGGGATGGTTGGGGGCCAACGTCCTGACTTTC.

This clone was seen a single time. This CDR3 reads CASSPLTGQSGYTF. The DNA for the CDR3 is TGTGCCAGCAGCCCCTTGACAGGGCAAAGTGGCTACACCTTC. V usage is TRBV11-2 and J usage is TRBJ1-2; 7 nucleotides align to TRBD1. Trimming took 5 bases from V and 7 from J; bases not matched to a gene: 10. The CDR3 covers 14 residues. Germline-derived CDR1 and CDR2 are SGHAT and FQNNGV.